This TCR beta chain was found in a study of fetal regulatory T cell absence and autoimmunity. The study, taken as a whole, reports: Oligoclonal TCR enrichment in pancreas over cord blood reached over 90-fold for some clones. Broadly similar TRB gene family usage was seen in pancreas and cord blood.

Sequencing was at survey level. Assay used: immunoSEQ multiplex PCR; TCRdb lists only in-frame clones, some missing. The table includes 95,000 or so clones, more than 70% detected once. Concerning this clone: The antigen remains unidentified.

Germline values: CDR1 LGHNA, CDR2 YSLEER. This CDR3 spans 16 amino acids. Trimming cost V 3 bases and J 4 bases; bases outside gene matches: 7. The sequence came from a male donor with IPEX syndrome. V gene TRBV4-3 combines with J gene TRBJ2-2; TRBD1 matches at 8 bases. Sequencing used pancreas tissue. The CDR3 DNA sequence: TGCGCCAGCAGCCAGCGTAGTACAGGGGGCACCGGGGAGCTGTTTTTT. Protein sequence: CASSQRSTGGTGELFF.